This record covers a single TCR beta chain. Its antigen is undetermined. The V end was cut by 5 bases, the J end by 6 bases, with 19 bases between. The CDR3 totals 16 residues. The germline CDR1 and CDR2 sequences are SEHNR and FQNEAQ (reference sequence). Each and every patient relapsed after autologous stem cell transplantation, and patients got differing brentuximab vedotin exposure. The record originates from a study of PD-1 blockade in classical Hodgkin lymphoma. Overall study results and limits: It was among complete responders that baseline diversity resembled that of newly diagnosed patients.

Measured with immunoSEQ multiplex PCR; TCRdb has only the in-frame clones, and not every one. The sample has more than 140,000 clones, around 84% seen once. This clonotype was sampled from a human donor with classical Hodgkin lymphoma. The chain is built from TRBV7-9 and TRBJ2-2; D gene ambiguous. This specimen consisted of peripheral blood mononuclear cells (PBMCs), obtained before the second cycle of nivolumab. The CDR3 DNA reads TGTGCCAGCAGCATCCGGAATACTACCTCTCCCGGGGAGCTGTTTTTT. Protein product: CASSIRNTTSPGELFF.